Reported below is one T cell receptor beta chain. As yet, its antigen is unknown. The entry originates in a study of T cell responses to AZD1222 COVID-19 vaccine. Germline V lookup: CDR1 LGHDT, CDR2 YNNKEL (reference sequence). The length of the CDR3 is 15 residues. The germline V and J ends were trimmed by 0 bases and 0 bases, with 8 bases remaining between them. Points from the study as a whole: Repertoire sampling happened only post peak T cell response.

Sequencing was performed with immunoSEQ multiplex PCR; in TCRdb, only in-frame clones are kept and a portion is missing. The sample has 130,000 to 150,000 clones; roughly 90% are singletons. The origin of this receptor is an adult in good health. Sequenced material: peripheral blood, taken on day 0 of AZD1222 vaccination. V gene TRBV3-1 (or the pseudogene TRBV3-2) combines with J gene TRBJ1-2; D is undetermined. The CDR3 region has the DNA TGTGCCAGCAGCCAAGATCCGGGCGCTAACTATGGCTACACCTTC. Translated: CASSQDPGANYGYTF.